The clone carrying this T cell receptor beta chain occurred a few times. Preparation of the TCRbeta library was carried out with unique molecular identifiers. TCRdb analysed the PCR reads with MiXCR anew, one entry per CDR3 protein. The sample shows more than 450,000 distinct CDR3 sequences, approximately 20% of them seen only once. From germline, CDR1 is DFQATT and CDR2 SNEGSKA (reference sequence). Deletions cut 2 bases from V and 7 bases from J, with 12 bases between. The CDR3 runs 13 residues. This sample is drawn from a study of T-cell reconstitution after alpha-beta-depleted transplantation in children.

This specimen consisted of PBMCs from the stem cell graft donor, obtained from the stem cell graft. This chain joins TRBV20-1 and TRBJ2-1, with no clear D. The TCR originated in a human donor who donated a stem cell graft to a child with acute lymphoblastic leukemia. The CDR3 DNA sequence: TGCAGTGCTAGAAAGGCCCTTGGGAATGAGCAGTTCTTC. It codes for CSARKALGNEQFF.